The table lists the clone carrying this TCR beta chain with a few counts. Its matching antigen is unknown. The data were taken from a study of shared clonotypes between healthy human individuals. Clones were read by immunoSEQ multiplex PCR, and TCRdb kept only the in-frame ones, dropping some. The sample carries around 700,000 clones, 73% recorded once. The CDR3 consists of 15 residues. Germline CDR1 is MGHRA and CDR2 is YSYEKL. Germline trimming cut 4 bases from V and 8 bases from J; bases unmatched to any gene: 10. General study results and limits: Represented genetic and exposure-history diversity was restricted by having few donors.

This TCR was recovered from a woman aged 30 to 39 in good health. The chain combines TRBV4-1 with TRBJ2-1; TRBD1 aligns across 8 bases. Sequencing was carried out using memory CD4+ T cells sorted from blood. Subset specified: CD45RA-negative fraction. CDR3 bases: TGCGCCAGCAGCCCTAGACAGGGGACCCCTTATGAGCAGTTCTTC. Translating it yields CASSPRQGTPYEQFF.